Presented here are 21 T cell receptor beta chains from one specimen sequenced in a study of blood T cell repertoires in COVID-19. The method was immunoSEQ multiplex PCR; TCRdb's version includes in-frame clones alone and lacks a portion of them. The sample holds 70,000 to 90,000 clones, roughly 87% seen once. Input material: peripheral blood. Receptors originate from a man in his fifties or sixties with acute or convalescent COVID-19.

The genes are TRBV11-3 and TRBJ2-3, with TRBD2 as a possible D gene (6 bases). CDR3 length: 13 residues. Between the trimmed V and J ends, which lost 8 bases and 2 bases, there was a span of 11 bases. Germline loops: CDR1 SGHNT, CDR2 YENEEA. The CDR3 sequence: CASSSGVTDTQYF. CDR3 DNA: TGTGCCAGCTCCTCGGGGGTCACAGATACGCAGTATTTT.

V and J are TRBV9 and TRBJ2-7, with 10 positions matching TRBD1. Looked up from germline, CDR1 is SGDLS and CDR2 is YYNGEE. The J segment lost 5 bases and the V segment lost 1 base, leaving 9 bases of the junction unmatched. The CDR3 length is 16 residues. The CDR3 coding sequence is TGTGCCAGCAGCGTAAGAGGGGGGACAGGGGACGACGAGCAGTACTTC. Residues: CASSVRGGTGDDEQYF.

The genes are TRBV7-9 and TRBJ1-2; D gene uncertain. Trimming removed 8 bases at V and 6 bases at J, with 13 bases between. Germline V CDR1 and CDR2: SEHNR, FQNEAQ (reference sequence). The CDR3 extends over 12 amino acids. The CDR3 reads CASGGPSHGYTF. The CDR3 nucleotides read TGTGCCAGCGGCGGTCCCTCCCATGGCTACACCTTC.

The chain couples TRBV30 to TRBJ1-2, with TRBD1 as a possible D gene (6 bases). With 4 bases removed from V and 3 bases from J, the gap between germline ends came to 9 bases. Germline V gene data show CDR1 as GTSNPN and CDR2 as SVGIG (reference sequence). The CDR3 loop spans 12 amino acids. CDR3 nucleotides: TGTGCCTGGAAACAGGGATACTATGGCTACACCTTC. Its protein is CAWKQGYYGYTF.

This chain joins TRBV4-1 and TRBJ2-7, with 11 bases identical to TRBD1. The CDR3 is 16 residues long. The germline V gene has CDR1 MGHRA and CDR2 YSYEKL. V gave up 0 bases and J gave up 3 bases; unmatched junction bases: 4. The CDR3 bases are TGCGCCAGCAGCCAAGATTGGACAGGGGGCTTCTACGAGCAGTACTTC. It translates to CASSQDWTGGFYEQYF.

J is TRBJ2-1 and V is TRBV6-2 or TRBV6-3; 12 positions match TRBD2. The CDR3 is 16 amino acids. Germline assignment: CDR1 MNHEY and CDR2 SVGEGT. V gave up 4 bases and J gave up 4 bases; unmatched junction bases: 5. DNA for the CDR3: TGTGCCAGCAGTTCCCGGACTAGCGGGGCGTACAATGAGCAGTTCTTC. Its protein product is CASSSRTSGAYNEQFF.

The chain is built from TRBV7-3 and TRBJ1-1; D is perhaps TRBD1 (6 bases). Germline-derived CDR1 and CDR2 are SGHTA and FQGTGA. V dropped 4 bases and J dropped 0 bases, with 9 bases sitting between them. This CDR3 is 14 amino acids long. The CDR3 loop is CASSSTGVNTEAFF. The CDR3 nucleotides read TGTGCCAGCAGCTCGACAGGTGTGAACACTGAAGCTTTCTTT.

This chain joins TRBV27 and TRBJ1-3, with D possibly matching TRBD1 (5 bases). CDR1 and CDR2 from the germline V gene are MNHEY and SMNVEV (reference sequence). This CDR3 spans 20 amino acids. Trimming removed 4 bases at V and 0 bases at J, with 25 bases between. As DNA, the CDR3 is TGTGCCAGCAGTTCCGCGGGACCCGTACCGTCCCGATACTCTGGAAACACCATATATTTT. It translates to CASSSAGPVPSRYSGNTIYF.

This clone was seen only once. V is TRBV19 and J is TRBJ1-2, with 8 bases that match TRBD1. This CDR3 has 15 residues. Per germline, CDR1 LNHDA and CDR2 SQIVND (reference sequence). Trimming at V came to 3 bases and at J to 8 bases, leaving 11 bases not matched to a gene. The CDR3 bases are TGTGCCAGTAGTATTGAGGGCAGGGGGCGCGTAGGCTACACCTTC. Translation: CASSIEGRGRVGYTF.

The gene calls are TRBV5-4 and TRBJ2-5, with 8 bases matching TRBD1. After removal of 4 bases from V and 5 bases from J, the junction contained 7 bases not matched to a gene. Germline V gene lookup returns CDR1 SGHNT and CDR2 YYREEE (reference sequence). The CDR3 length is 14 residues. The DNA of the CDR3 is TGTGCCAGCAGCCCTCAGGGGGCGGTGGAGACCCAGTACTTC. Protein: CASSPQGAVETQYF.

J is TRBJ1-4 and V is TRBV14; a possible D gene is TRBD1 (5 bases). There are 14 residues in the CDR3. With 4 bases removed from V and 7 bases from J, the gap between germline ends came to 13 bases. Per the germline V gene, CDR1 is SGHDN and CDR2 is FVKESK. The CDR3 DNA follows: TGTGCCAGCAGCCCCCGCCAGGGTAGTGAAAAACTGTTTTTT. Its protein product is CASSPRQGSEKLFF.

The CDR3 loop reads CASSRRGVTEAFF. DNA for the CDR3: TGTGCCAGTAGTCGGCGGGGTGTCACTGAAGCTTTCTTT. J is TRBJ1-1 and V is TRBV19, with D unresolved. V gave up 5 bases and J gave up 4 bases, with 11 bases separating them. CDR3 length: 13 amino acids. Germline V CDR1 and CDR2: LNHDA, SQIVND (reference sequence).

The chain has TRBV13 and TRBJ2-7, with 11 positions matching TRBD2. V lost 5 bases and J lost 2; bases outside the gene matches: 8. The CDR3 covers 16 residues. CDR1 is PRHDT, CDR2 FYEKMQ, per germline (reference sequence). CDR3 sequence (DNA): TGTGCCAGCAGCACTAGCGGGGGTAATCCCCCCTACGAGCAGTACTTC. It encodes CASSTSGGNPPYEQYF.

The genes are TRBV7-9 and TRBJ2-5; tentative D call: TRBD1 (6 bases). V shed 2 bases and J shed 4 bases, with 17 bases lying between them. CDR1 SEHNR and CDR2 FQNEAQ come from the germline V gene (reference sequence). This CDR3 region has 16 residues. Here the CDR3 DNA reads TGTGCCAGCAGCTTAAATTCCGGCAGGGGCAGAGAGACCCAGTACTTC. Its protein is CASSLNSGRGRETQYF.

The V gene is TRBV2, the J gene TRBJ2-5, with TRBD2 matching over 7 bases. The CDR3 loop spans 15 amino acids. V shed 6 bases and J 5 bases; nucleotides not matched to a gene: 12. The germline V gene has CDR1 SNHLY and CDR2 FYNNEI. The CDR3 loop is CASSWEGPSGETQYF. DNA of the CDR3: TGTGCCAGCAGCTGGGAGGGGCCCTCCGGTGAGACCCAGTACTTC. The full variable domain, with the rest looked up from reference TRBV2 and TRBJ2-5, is EPEVTQTPSHQVTQMGQEVILRCVPISNHLYFYWYRQILGQKVEFLVSFYNNEISEKSEIFDDQFSVERPDGSNFTLKIRSTKLEDSAMYFCASSWEGPSGETQYFGPGTRLLVL.

DNA of the CDR3: TGTGCCAGTAGTATCTACACTGAAGCTTTCTTT. Translation gives CASSIYTEAFF. The J gene is TRBJ1-1, the V gene TRBV19; D is unclear. V shed 3 bases and J shed 3 bases, with 2 bases lying between them. This CDR3 is built from 11 residues. Germline CDR1 and CDR2: LNHDA and SQIVND (reference sequence).

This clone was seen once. The DNA for the CDR3 is TGTGCCAGCAGCTTAGCGCCAGGGTCGAACACCGGGGAGCTGTTTTTT. It translates to CASSLAPGSNTGELFF. This chain links TRBV7-6 with TRBJ2-2; D is perhaps TRBD1 (5 bases). The CDR3 is made up of 16 amino acids. In germline, CDR1 is SGHVS, CDR2 FNYEAQ. V lost 0 bases and J lost 0, with 8 bases in between.

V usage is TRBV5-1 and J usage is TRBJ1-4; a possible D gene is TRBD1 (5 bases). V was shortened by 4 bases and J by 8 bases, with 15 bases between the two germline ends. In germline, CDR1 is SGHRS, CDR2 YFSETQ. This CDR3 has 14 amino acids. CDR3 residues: CASSPRDGREKLFF. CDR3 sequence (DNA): TGCGCCAGCAGCCCCCGGGACGGGAGGGAAAAACTGTTTTTT.

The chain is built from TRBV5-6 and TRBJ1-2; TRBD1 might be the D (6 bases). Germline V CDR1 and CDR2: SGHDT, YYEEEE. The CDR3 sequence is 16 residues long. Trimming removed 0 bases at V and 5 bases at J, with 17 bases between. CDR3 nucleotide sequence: TGTGCCAGCAGCTTGGGCCACGCACAGGGAAGATATGGCTACACCTTC. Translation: CASSLGHAQGRYGYTF. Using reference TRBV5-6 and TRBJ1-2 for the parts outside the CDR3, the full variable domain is DAGVTQSPTHLIKTRGQQVTLRCSPKSGHDTVSWYQQALGQGPQFIFQYYEEEERQRGNFPDRFSGHQFPNYSSELNVNALLLGDSALYLCASSLGHAQGRYGYTFGSGTRLTVV.

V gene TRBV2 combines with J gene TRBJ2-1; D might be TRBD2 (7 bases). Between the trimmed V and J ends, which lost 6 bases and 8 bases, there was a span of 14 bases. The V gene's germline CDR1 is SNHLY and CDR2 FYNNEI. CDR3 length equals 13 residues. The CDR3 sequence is CASRRGGFYEQFF. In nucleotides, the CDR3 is TGTGCCAGCAGGAGGGGGGGATTTTATGAGCAGTTCTTC.

CDR3 in amino acids: CAWITKTATENYGYTF. In DNA, the CDR3 is TGTGCCTGGATAACCAAAACGGCGACAGAGAACTATGGCTACACCTTC. The genes are TRBV30 and TRBJ1-2; D possibly corresponds to TRBD1 (5 bases). Germline V lookup: CDR1 GTSNPN, CDR2 SVGIG (reference sequence). The CDR3 contains 16 residues. Trimming shortened V by 4 bases and J by 2 bases, and 20 bases separated the two germline ends.